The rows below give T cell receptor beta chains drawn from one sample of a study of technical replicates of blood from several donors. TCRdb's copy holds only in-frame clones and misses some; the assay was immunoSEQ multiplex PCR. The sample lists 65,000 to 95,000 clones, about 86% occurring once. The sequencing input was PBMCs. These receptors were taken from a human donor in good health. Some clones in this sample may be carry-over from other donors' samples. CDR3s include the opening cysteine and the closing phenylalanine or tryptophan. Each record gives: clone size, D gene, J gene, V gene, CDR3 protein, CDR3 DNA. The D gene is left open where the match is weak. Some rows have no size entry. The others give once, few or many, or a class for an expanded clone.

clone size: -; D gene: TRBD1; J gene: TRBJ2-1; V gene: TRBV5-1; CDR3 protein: CASFPTGGNEQFF; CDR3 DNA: TGCGCCAGCTTCCCCACAGGGGGCAATGAGCAGTTCTTC
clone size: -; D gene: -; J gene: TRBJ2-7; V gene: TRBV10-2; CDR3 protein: CASAGVSEQYF; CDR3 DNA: TGCGCCAGCGCCGGGGTTTCGGAGCAGTACTTC
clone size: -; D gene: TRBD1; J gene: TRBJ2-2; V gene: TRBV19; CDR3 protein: CASHAGQGTTGELFF; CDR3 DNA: TGTGCCAGTCACGCGGGACAGGGGACAACCGGGGAGCTGTTTTTT
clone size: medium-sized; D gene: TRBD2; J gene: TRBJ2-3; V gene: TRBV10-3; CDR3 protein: CAISDIAGEDTQYF; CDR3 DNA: TGTGCCATCAGTGATATCGCGGGGGAAGATACGCAGTATTTT
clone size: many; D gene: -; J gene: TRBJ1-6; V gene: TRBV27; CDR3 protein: CASSTRLLTTYNSPLHF; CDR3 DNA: TGTGCCAGCAGTACCCGACTGCTAACAACTTATAATTCACCCCTCCACTTT
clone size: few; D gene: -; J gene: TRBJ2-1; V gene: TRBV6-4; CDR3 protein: CASSDSGRPYNEQFF; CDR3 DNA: TGTGCCAGCAGTGATTCAGGGCGGCCCTACAATGAGCAGTTCTTC
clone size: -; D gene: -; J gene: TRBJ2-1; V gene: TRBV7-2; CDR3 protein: CASTPLGTHRFF; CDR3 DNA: TGTGCCAGCACACCTCTAGGGACTCACCGGTTCTTC
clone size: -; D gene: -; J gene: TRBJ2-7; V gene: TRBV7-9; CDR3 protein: CASVNRGGEQYF; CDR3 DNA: TGTGCCAGCGTAAATAGAGGAGGGGAGCAGTACTTC
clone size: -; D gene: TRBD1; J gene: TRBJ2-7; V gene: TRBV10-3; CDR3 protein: CATKGQGAVYEQYF; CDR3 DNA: TGTGCCACTAAGGGACAGGGGGCCGTCTACGAGCAGTACTTC
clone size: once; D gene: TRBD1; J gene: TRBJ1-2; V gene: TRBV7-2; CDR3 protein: CASSPDRVGYGYTF; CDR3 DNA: TGTGCCAGCAGCCCAGACAGGGTGGGCTATGGCTACACCTTC
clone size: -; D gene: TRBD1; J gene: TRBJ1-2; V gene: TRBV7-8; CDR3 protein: CASSWDRGIGYTF; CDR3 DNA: TGTGCCAGCAGCTGGGACAGGGGAATTGGCTACACCTTC
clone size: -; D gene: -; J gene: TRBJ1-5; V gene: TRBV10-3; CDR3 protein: CAISESSGSNQPQHF; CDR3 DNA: TGTGCCATCAGTGAGTCCTCAGGTAGCAATCAGCCCCAGCATTTT
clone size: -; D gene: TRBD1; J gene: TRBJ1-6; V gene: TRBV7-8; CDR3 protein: CASSLAVRGTYSPLHF; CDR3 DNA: TGTGCCAGCAGCTTAGCAGTCAGGGGGACTTATTCACCCCTCCACTTT
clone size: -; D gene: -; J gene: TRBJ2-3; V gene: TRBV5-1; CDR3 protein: CASSLLGATIRYF; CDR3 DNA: TGCGCCAGCAGCTTGCTTGGGGCAACGATTCGGTATTTT
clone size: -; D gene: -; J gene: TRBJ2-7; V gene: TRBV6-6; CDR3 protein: CASSYSDSSYEQYF; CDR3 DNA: TGTGCCAGCAGTTACTCGGACAGCTCCTACGAGCAGTACTTC
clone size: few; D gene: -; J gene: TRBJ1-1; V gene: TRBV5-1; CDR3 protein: CASSFGQSGVHTEAFF; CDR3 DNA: TGCGCCAGCAGCTTTGGACAATCGGGAGTTCACACTGAAGCTTTCTTT
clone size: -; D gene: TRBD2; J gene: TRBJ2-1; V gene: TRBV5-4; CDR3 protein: CASSFGGAQSLDEQFF; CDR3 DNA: TGTGCCAGCAGCTTCGGGGGGGCCCAGTCACTCGATGAGCAGTTCTTC
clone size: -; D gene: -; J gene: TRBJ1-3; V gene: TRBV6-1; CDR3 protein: CASSDPGGNTIYF; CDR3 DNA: TGTGCCAGCAGTGACCCGGGGGGAAACACCATATATTTT
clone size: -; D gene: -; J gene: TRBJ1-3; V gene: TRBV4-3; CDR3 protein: CASSQDLRQSGNTIYF; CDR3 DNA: TGCGCCAGCAGCCAAGATCTGCGACAGTCTGGAAACACCATATATTTT
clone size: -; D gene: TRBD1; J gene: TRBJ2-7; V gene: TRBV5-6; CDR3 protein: CASSLRQGVYEQYF; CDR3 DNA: TGTGCCAGCAGCCTAAGACAGGGTGTCTACGAGCAGTACTTC
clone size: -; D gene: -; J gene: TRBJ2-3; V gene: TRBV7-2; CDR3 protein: CASSPRNTQYF; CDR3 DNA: TGTGCCAGCAGCCCGCGGAATACGCAGTATTTT
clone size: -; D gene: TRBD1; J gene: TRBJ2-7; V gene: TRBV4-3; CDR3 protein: CASSQVFTGDRFFEQYF; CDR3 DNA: TGCGCCAGCAGCCAAGTCTTCACAGGGGATCGCTTTTTTGAGCAGTACTTC
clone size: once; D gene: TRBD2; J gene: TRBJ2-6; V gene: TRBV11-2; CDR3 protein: CASSSTRGGRAAGANVLTF; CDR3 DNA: TGTGCCAGCAGCTCGACCCGGGGCGGGAGGGCCGCTGGGGCCAACGTCCTGACTTTC
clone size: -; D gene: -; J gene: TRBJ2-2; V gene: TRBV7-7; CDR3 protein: CASSRAAGFFNTGELFF; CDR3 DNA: TGTGCCAGCAGCCGCGCGGCCGGCTTTTTTAACACCGGGGAGCTGTTTTTT
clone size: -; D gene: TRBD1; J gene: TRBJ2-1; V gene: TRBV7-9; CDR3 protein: CASTQTGAYNEQFF; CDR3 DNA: TGTGCCAGCACCCAGACAGGGGCCTACAATGAGCAGTTCTTC
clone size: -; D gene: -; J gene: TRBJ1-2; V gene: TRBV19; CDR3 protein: CASSLVRGQGTFGYTF; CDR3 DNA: TGTGCCAGTAGTTTAGTCCGAGGTCAAGGGACATTTGGCTACACCTTC
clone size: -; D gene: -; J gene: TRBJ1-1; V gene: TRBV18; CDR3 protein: CASSPGTNTEAFF; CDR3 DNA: TGTGCCAGCTCACCGGGGACTAACACTGAAGCTTTCTTT
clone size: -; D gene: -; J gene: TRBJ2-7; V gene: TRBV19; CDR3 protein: CASSIAEGNEQYF; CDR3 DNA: TGTGCCAGTAGTATAGCGGAGGGAAACGAGCAGTACTTC
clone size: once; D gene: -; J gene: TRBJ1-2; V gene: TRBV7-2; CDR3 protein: CASSLVGVGYNYGYTF; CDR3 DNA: TGTGCCAGCAGCTTAGTTGGAGTGGGTTATAACTATGGCTACACCTTC
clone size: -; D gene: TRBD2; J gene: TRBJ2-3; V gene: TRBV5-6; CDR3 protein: CASSLALFGGRFGTDTQYF; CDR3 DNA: TGTGCCAGCAGCTTGGCGCTTTTTGGCGGGAGGTTCGGCACAGATACGCAGTATTTT
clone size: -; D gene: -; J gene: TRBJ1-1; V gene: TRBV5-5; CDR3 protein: CASSLSGDSMNTEAFF; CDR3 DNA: TGTGCCAGCAGCTTATCCGGAGACTCAATGAACACTGAAGCTTTCTTT
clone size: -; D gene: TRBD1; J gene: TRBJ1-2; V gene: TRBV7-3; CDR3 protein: CASSLTMGQGRDGYTF; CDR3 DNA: TGTGCCAGCAGCTTAACAATGGGACAGGGCCGGGATGGCTACACCTTC
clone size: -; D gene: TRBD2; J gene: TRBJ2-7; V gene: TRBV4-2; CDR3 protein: CASSPGLAYEQYF; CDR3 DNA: TGTGCCAGCAGCCCGGGACTAGCCTACGAGCAGTACTTC
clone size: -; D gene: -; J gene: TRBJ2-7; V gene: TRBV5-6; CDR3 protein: CASSKGQPGSYEQYF; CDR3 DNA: TGTGCCAGCAGCAAGGGACAACCTGGCTCCTACGAGCAGTACTTC
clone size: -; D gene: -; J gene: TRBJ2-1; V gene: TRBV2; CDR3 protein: CASREQEGLNEQFF; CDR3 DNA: TGTGCCAGCCGGGAGCAAGAGGGCCTCAATGAGCAGTTCTTC
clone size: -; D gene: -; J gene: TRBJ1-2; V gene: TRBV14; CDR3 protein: CASSQILGVGYTF; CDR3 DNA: TGTGCCAGCAGCCAAATACTGGGAGTGGGCTACACCTTC
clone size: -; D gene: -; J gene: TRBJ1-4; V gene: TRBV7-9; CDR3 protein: CASSLSRGLGEKLFF; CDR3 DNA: TGTGCCAGCAGCTTATCTCGGGGATTGGGTGAAAAACTGTTTTTT
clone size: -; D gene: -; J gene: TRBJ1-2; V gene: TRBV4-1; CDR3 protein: CASSPLDFYGYTF; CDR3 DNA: TGCGCCAGCAGCCCCCTCGACTTCTATGGCTACACCTTC
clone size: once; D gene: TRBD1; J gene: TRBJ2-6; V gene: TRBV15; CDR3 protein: CATSREVSAGTGSSGANVLTF; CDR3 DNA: TGTGCCACCAGCAGAGAAGTTTCTGCCGGGACAGGGTCCTCTGGGGCCAACGTCCTGACTTTC
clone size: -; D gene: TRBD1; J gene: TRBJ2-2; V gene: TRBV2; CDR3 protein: CASSGDRATGELFF; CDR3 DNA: TGTGCCAGCAGTGGGGACAGGGCCACCGGGGAGCTGTTTTTT
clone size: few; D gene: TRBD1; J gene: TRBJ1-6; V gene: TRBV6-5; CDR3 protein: CASRHRGGSPLHF; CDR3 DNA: TGTGCCAGCAGACACAGGGGCGGGTCACCCCTCCACTTT
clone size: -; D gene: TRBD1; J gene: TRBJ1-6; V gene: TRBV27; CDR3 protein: CASRATGYNSPLHF; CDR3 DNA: TGTGCCAGCAGGGCGACAGGGTATAATTCACCCCTCCACTTT
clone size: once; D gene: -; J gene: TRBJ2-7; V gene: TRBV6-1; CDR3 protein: CASWGPESFYEQYF; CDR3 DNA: TGTGCCAGCTGGGGCCCAGAGTCTTTCTACGAGCAGTACTTC
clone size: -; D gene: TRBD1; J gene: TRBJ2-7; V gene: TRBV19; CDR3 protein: CASNDRVGEQYF; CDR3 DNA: TGTGCCAGTAATGACAGGGTGGGCGAGCAGTACTTC
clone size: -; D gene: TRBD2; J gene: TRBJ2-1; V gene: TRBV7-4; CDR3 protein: CASSLAGTRQFF; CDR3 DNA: TGTGCCAGCAGCTTAGCGGGGACTAGGCAGTTCTTC
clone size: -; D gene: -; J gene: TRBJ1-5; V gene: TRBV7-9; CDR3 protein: CASSSGDQPQHF; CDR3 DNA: TGTGCCAGCAGCTCCGGGGATCAGCCCCAGCATTTT
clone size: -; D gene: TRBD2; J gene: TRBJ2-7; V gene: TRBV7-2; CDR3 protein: CASSRTSGTLEQYF; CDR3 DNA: TGTGCCAGCTCTCGGACTAGCGGGACTTTGGAGCAGTACTTC
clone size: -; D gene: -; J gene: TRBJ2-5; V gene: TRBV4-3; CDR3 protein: CASSQGIEETQYF; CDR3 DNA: TGCGCCAGCAGCCAAGGTATAGAAGAGACCCAGTACTTC
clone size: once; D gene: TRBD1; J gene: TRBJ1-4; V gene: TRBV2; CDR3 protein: CASSENRGEKLFF; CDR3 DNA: TGTGCCAGCAGTGAGAACAGGGGGGAAAAACTGTTTTTT
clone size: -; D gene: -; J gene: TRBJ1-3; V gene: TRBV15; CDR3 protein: CATSTRIGSGNTIYF; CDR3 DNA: TGTGCCACCAGCACCAGGATCGGCTCTGGAAACACCATATATTTT
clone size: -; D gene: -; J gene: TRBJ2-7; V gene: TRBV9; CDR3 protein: CASSPQGTSYEQYF; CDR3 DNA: TGTGCCAGCAGCCCCCAGGGGACCTCCTACGAGCAGTACTTC